This TCR beta chain was identified during a study of vaccination effects on CD4 cells after COVID-19. Overall study: Antigen-specific CD4+ T cell clonotypes were called by their expansion after viral peptide-pool culture in ViraFEST. Each well held 1.5 million to 2.5 million PBMC cultured with around 10 ug/ml peptides and 10 IU/ml IL-2. Study outcomes and limitations: The study, lacking early post-infection timepoints, had few convalescent patients. Marked clonal contraction of infection- and vaccine-induced clones was seen late after vaccination.

CDR3 length: 14 residues. Losses at the gene ends were 4 bases for V and 4 bases for J; bases not matched to a gene: 3. Germline assignment: CDR1 MNHEY and CDR2 SMNVEV (reference sequence). Following a roughly ten-day culture, CD4+ T cells were purified. All study participants received two doses of BNT162b2 or mRNA-1273 vaccine. The data were produced by immunoSEQ multiplex PCR, yet TCRdb's version contains in-frame clones alone and is incomplete. The sample has fewer than 85,000 clones, 70% to 85% seen once. The sample holds a few counts of this clone. The antigen is unknown. This sample comprised CD4+ T cells from PBMCs cultured without peptide, obtained after COVID-19 vaccination. The sequence came from a human donor who received a COVID-19 vaccine. The chain joins TRBV27 to TRBJ2-5; 10 bases match TRBD2. The CDR3 DNA follows: TGTGCCAGCAGTTCCCTAGCGGGGGCAGAGACCCAGTACTTC. It yields the protein CASSSLAGAETQYF.